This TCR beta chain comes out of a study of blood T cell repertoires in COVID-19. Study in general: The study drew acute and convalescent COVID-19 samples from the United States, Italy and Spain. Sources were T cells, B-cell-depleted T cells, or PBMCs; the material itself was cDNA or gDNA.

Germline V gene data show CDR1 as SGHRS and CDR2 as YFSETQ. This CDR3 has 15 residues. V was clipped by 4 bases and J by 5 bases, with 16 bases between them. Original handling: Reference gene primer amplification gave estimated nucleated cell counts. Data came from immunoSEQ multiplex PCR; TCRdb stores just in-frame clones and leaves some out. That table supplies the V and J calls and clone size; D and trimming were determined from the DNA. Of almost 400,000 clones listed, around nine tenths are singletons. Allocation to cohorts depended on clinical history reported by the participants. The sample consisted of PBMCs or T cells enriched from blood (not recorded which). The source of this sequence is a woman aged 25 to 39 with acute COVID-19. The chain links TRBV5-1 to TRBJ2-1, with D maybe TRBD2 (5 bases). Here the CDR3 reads CASSGELGPNNEQFF. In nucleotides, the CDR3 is TGCGCCAGCAGCGGGGAGCTTGGGCCGAACAATGAGCAGTTCTTC.